Sequencing of this T cell receptor (beta chain) was carried out in a study of OX40 agonist ivuxolimab in advanced cancers. Whole-study findings and limits: Clonal expansion was among the lowest in partial responders at 0.1-3.0 mg/kg, especially CD8+.

Data came from immunoSEQ multiplex PCR; TCRdb stores just in-frame clones and leaves some out. There are under 50,000 clones in the sample; about nine tenths occur only once, and about 8% lies in the top ten. As to this clone: The target antigen is unknown.

Trimming removed 4 bases at V and 3 bases at J, with 19 bases between. Per the germline V gene, CDR1 is SGHRS and CDR2 is YFSETQ. The CDR3 length is 16 residues. This material consisted of CD4+ or CD8+ T cells sorted from blood, taken in a trial of the OX40 agonist ivuxolimab. The TCR originated in an adult with an advanced solid tumor such as melanoma, head and neck, liver or kidney cancer. J is TRBJ1-1 and V is TRBV5-1; the D is unclear. CDR3 residues: CASSPTGGLVDTEAFF. CDR3 nucleotide sequence: TGCGCCAGCAGCCCCACGGGAGGGTTAGTTGACACTGAAGCTTTCTTT.